This T cell receptor beta chain was captured by sequencing in a study of blood T cell repertoires in COVID-19. As for the study in general: T cells, B-cell-depleted T cells, or PBMCs supplied cDNA or gDNA.

TCRdb's table, derived via immunoSEQ multiplex PCR, lists solely in-frame clones and lacks some. The sample holds over 250,000 clones; about 92% are singletons and the top ten take about 2.4%. Germline-derived CDR1 and CDR2 are GTSNPN and SVGIG (reference sequence). Trimming took off 2 bases at V and 4 bases at J, with 18 bases between the two ends. The length of the CDR3 is 16 residues. Membership in each cohort depended on participant-reported clinical history. The clonotype was recovered from a man in his fifties or sixties who had recovered from COVID-19. Specimen: PBMCs or T cells enriched from blood (not recorded which). J is TRBJ2-4 and V is TRBV30; possibly TRBD1 for D (6 bases). The CDR3 DNA follows: TGTGCCTGGAGTTATCCTCCTCGGACAGATAAAAACATTCAGTACTTC. This encodes CAWSYPPRTDKNIQYF.